This T cell receptor beta chain was documented in a study of blood T cells in healthy people across ages. A second PCR, run for roughly 7 to 11 cycles, used a sample-barcoded 5' primer plus a J-beta primer mix. TCRdb reprocessed the 5' RACE reads with MiXCR, giving one entry per CDR3 protein. This table holds 1.4 million to 1.5 million distinct CDR3 sequences, approximately 42% found once. Germline loops: CDR1 MGHDK, CDR2 SYGVNS. The CDR3 length is 16 residues. V was trimmed by 0 bases and J by 8 bases, leaving 17 bases between them. What was sequenced was blood. The sequence was obtained from a woman aged 18-29 years in good health. V gene TRBV25-1 combines with J gene TRBJ1-3, with D hard to call. For the CDR3, the DNA is TGTGCCAGCAGTGAATATCAAAGCGGCCCTGGCGACACCATATATTTT. Translation gives CASSEYQSGPGDTIYF.